These 9 T cell receptor beta chains originate from one sample sequenced in a study of cytotoxic CD8 clonotypes in ibrutinib-treated CLL (dated by TCRdb to the early 2020s). The meaning of the sample's time point label: progressive disease on ibrutinib. The library was produced with the immunoSEQ multiplex PCR assay. TCRdb provides this immuneACCESS table in a form limited to in-frame rearrangements. Some clones are lacking; in checked studies, under half of them reflect an unresolved V gene, and why the rest are absent is not known. The sample data list about 160,000 clones, and nearly 90% of these were observed just once. 3% to 3.5% of the sample is held by the ten biggest clonotypes. Material: PBMCs, obtained at disease progression, from a patient treated with ibrutinib. Source of these receptors: a human donor with chronic lymphocytic leukemia.

The chain links TRBV5-1 to TRBJ1-1, with 9 bases that match TRBD1. V shed 3 bases, J shed 5 bases, and the junction held 5 bases outside the gene matches. The CDR3 sequence is 14 residues long. The germline V gene encodes CDR1 SGHRS and CDR2 YFSETQ. The chain's CDR3 is CASSSDRGGTEAFF. CDR3 nucleotide sequence: TGCGCCAGCAGCTCTGACAGGGGGGGTACTGAAGCTTTCTTT.

The rearrangement uses TRBV19 and TRBJ2-2; D may be TRBD2 (6 bases). Looked up from germline, CDR1 is LNHDA and CDR2 is SQIVND (reference sequence). This CDR3 comprises 16 residues. Between the trimmed V and J ends, which lost 1 base and 8 bases, there was a span of 17 bases. CDR3 nucleotide sequence: TGTGCCAGTAGTATAGCGGTCGGGAGCCGGCGAGGGGAGCTGTTTTTT. Its protein is CASSIAVGSRRGELFF.

The chain has TRBV9 and TRBJ2-3; the match to TRBD2 covers 9 bases. The length of the CDR3 is 16 residues. Germline V gene sequence: CDR1 SGDLS, CDR2 YYNGEE. Trimming took 0 bases from V and 2 from J; bases not matched to a gene: 4. The CDR3 sequence is CASSVGTSGYTDTQYF. CDR3 nucleotides: TGTGCCAGCAGCGTAGGAACTAGCGGGTACACAGATACGCAGTATTTT.

The chain has TRBV7-8 and TRBJ2-7, with 10 bases lining up with TRBD2. The CDR3 consists of 19 residues. V dropped 2 bases and J dropped 3; count of bases not matched to a gene: 16. CDR1 SGHVS and CDR2 FQNEAQ come from the germline V gene. The CDR3 sequence: CASSLIKGLAETLLYEQYF. The DNA for the CDR3 is TGTGCCAGCAGCTTAATTAAAGGACTAGCGGAAACCCTACTCTACGAGCAGTACTTC.

The J gene is TRBJ2-1, the V gene TRBV7-8; 14 bases match TRBD2. CDR1 and CDR2 (germline): SGHVS, FQNEAQ. This CDR3 region has 20 residues. With 3 bases clipped from V and 0 bases from J, the junction kept 10 bases outside the gene matches. CDR3 bases: TGTGCCAGCAGCTTTCCGGGACTAGCGGGAGTAAAACCCTCCTACAATGAGCAGTTCTTC. Amino acids: CASSFPGLAGVKPSYNEQFF.

The chain is built from TRBV4-1 and TRBJ2-3; D uncertain. Germline V gene data show CDR1 as MGHRA and CDR2 as YSYEKL. The CDR3 is made up of 12 amino acids. Between the trimmed V and J ends, which lost 3 bases and 4 bases, there was a span of 5 bases. CDR3 DNA sequence: TGCGCCAGCAGCCAGGTCCCAGATACGCAGTATTTT. This codes for CASSQVPDTQYF.

This clone was counted between two and nine times. The V and J genes are TRBV18 and TRBJ1-2, with D unclear. Trimming left V 3 bases short and J 5 bases short, with 13 bases between. This CDR3 spans 14 amino acids. Per the germline V gene, CDR1 is KGHSH and CDR2 is LQKENI. This CDR3 is CASSPGREVYGYTF. The CDR3 DNA sequence: TGTGCCAGCTCACCTGGGAGGGAGGTTTATGGCTACACCTTC.

CDR3 bases: TGTGCCAGCTCACCAAACTACGAGCAGTACTTC. This translates into CASSPNYEQYF. The chain couples TRBV18 to TRBJ2-7; no firm D call. Germline V gene data show CDR1 as KGHSH and CDR2 as LQKENI. Trimming removed 2 bases from V and 3 bases from J, with 2 bases in between. The CDR3 covers 11 residues.

This clone showed up just a few times. The chain is built from TRBV7-8 and TRBJ2-6; no definite D call. There are 17 residues in the CDR3. Per germline, CDR1 SGHVS and CDR2 FQNEAQ. The V end lost 3 bases, the J end lost 0 bases, and 12 bases lay between the germline ends. The CDR3 region has the DNA TGTGCCAGCAGCTTTCGGGCCAAAATCTCTGGGGCCAACGTCCTGACTTTC. It specifies CASSFRAKISGANVLTF.